This T cell receptor beta chain derives from a study of cytomegalovirus exposure and HLA in healthy donors. General study points: The authors enumerated 150 to 200 TCR beta chains as linked to cytomegalovirus.

The V end lost 4 bases, the J end lost 4 bases, and 13 bases lay between the germline ends. The CDR3 is 14 amino acids. Per germline, CDR1 SGHNT and CDR2 YYREEE (reference sequence). 13 Jbeta primers and 60 Vbeta primers were used for the PCR. Sequencing used immunoSEQ multiplex PCR; TCRdb keeps in-frame clones, though not all of them. The sample contains some 100,000 clones, roughly 88% of which appear only once. A word on this clone: Its specificity is unknown.

This clonotype was sampled from a woman aged 18-29 years in good health and CMV-seronegative. Input material: PBMCs. J is TRBJ2-3 and V is TRBV5-4; tentative D call: TRBD2 (5 bases). CDR3 sequence (DNA): TGTGCCAGCAGCGACCCTAGCACCGCAGATACGCAGTATTTT. Translation: CASSDPSTADTQYF.